Listed below are T cell receptor beta chains from one sample, sequenced in a study of T cell responses to AZD1222 COVID-19 vaccine. The method was immunoSEQ multiplex PCR; TCRdb's version includes in-frame clones alone and lacks a portion of them. This sample has tens of thousands of clones, with roughly four fifths found just once. This material consisted of peripheral blood, taken on day 0 of AZD1222 vaccination. The receptors here all came from an adult in good health. CDR3s include the opening cysteine and the closing phenylalanine or tryptophan. A D gene is named only where the DNA matches it firmly. Size values are once, few and many counts, or a class for expanded clones, and some rows have none.

V,size,D,J,CDR3,DNA
TRBV27,few,-,TRBJ2-7,CASTPLPGVYEQYF,TGTGCCAGCACCCCTTTGCCCGGTGTCTACGAGCAGTACTTC
TRBV2,-,TRBD1,TRBJ2-2,CASSGQGATGELFF,TGTGCCAGCTCAGGACAGGGAGCCACCGGGGAGCTGTTTTTT
TRBV7-3,-,TRBD1,TRBJ2-7,CASSPPRQGGDEQYF,TGTGCCAGCAGCCCCCCGAGACAGGGGGGTGACGAGCAGTACTTC
TRBV5-4,once,TRBD2,TRBJ2-3,CASSLKAGGGRGSTDTQYF,TGTGCCAGCAGCTTGAAAGCGGGGGGCGGTAGGGGGAGCACAGATACGCAGTATTTT
TRBV5-1,-,-,TRBJ2-7,CASSLVGSSSYEQYF,TGCGCCAGCAGCTTAGTTGGCAGTAGCTCCTACGAGCAGTACTTC
TRBV30,-,-,TRBJ1-6,CAWSPPDGPNSPLHF,TGTGCCTGGAGTCCACCGGACGGACCAAATTCACCCCTCCACTTT
TRBV5-6,-,-,TRBJ2-5,CASSQIAVIETQYF,TGTGCCAGCAGCCAAATAGCGGTTATAGAGACCCAGTACTTC
TRBV7-6,-,-,TRBJ2-7,CASSWTGNYEQYF,TGTGCCAGCAGCTGGACGGGAAACTACGAGCAGTACTTC
TRBV2,-,-,TRBJ2-2,CARRQGGRTGELFF,TGTGCCAGACGACAGGGAGGGAGAACCGGGGAGCTGTTTTTT
TRBV28,once,-,TRBJ1-3,CASRASGAGNTIYF,TGTGCCAGCAGGGCCTCGGGGGCTGGAAACACCATATATTTT
TRBV2,-,TRBD1,TRBJ2-2,CASSASTGAVGELFF,TGTGCCAGCAGTGCCTCGACAGGGGCGGTCGGGGAGCTGTTTTTT